This T cell receptor (beta chain) derives from a study of cytomegalovirus exposure and HLA in healthy donors. Study-wide context: Ancestry clustering placed 81% of more than 350 genotyped donors in the Caucasian-associated cluster.

Points from the study as a whole: Several of the most significant clusters appeared linked to common viral pathogens, based on a later analysis.

V was cut by 2 bases and J by 0 bases, with 7 bases left in between. CDR1 MGHRA and CDR2 YSYEKL come from the germline V gene. There are 15 residues in the CDR3. To note about this clone: What it binds is unknown.

13 Jbeta primers and 60 Vbeta primers were used for the PCR. Produced via immunoSEQ multiplex PCR; TCRdb's table is partial and in-frame only. The listing contains around 100,000 clones. The sample taken for sequencing was PBMCs. The TCR was taken from a man aged 30 to 39 in good health and CMV-seronegative. The chain combines TRBV4-1 with TRBJ1-4; D ambiguous. The CDR3 sequence: CASSQLAPTNEKLFF. The DNA of the CDR3 is TGCGCCAGCAGCCAACTGGCCCCAACTAATGAAAAACTGTTTTTT.